This T cell receptor beta chain was captured by sequencing in a study of blood T cell repertoires in COVID-19. Generated by immunoSEQ multiplex PCR, the TCRdb table keeps only in-frame clones and is missing some. The profile shows about 88,000 clones, over 65% of them singletons. This CDR3 has 14 residues. Deletions cut 0 bases from V and 11 bases from J, with 13 bases between. In germline, CDR1 is SGHTA, CDR2 FQGNSA. This clonotype was sampled from a human donor in a cohort sampled during active COVID-19. Sequencing was carried out using peripheral blood. The V and J genes are TRBV7-2 and TRBJ1-4, with TRBD1 as a possible D gene (5 bases). The CDR3 DNA follows: TGTGCCAGCAGCTTAGCTGGGGCGGGGGACAAACTGTTTTTT. Translation: CASSLAGAGDKLFF.